Below, 21 T cell receptor beta chains from the same sample are listed, as sequenced in a study of response to subunit inactivated influenza vaccine. TCRdb reanalysed the RT-PCR reads using MiXCR and keeps one entry per CDR3 protein. The table includes more than 450,000 distinct CDR3 sequences, 10% to 12% detected once. These data are also associated with another study on T cells expressing NK-cell markers. As reported in that work: A 5'RACE template switching approach incorporating UMIs was used to make TCR beta cDNA.

Here the sequenced sample was PBMCs from blood, taken on the day of vaccination. The origin of the receptors is a man in his forties or fifties who received an inactivated influenza vaccine.

The chain joins TRBV12-3 or TRBV12-4 to TRBJ2-3, with D possibly TRBD1 on 6 matching bases. The CDR3 covers 15 residues. V lost 5 bases and J 0 bases, leaving 12 bases between the germline ends. In nucleotides, the CDR3 is TGTGCCAGCAGTGCCTGGACAGAGAGCACAGATACGCAGTATTTT. Amino acids: CASSAWTESTDTQYF.

Only a few counts were recorded for this clonotype. This chain connects TRBV7-9 to TRBJ2-3; no definite D call. The V gene lost 1 base and the J gene lost 7 bases, with 9 bases spanning the gap. CDR1 is SEHNR and CDR2 is FQNEAQ in the germline V gene (reference sequence). The CDR3 loop spans 13 amino acids. CDR3 sequence: CASSLEYGNTQYF. CDR3 DNA sequence: TGTGCCAGCAGCTTAGAGTACGGAAATACGCAGTATTTT. Supplemented by reference TRBV7-9 and TRBJ2-3, the full variable domain reads DTGVSQNPRHKITKRGQNVTFRCDPISEHNRLYWYRQTLGQGPEFLTYFQNEAQLEKSRLLSDRFSAERPKGSFSTLEIQRTEQGDSAMYLCASSLEYGNTQYFGPGTRLTVL.

This clonotype was detected ten times or more. This chain joins TRBV5-1 and TRBJ2-7; 10 bases line up with TRBD2. The CDR3 extends over 15 amino acids. Trimming took 1 base from V and 4 from J; bases not matched to a gene: 5. Germline-derived CDR1 and CDR2 are SGHRS and YFSETQ. The CDR3 sequence: CASSLRAGGPYEQYF. CDR3 in DNA: TGCGCCAGCAGCTTGCGAGCGGGAGGGCCGTACGAGCAGTACTTC.

The sample holds a few counts of this clonotype. The genes are TRBV12-3 or TRBV12-4 and TRBJ2-6; D is uncertain. Trimming pared 7 bases from V and 8 bases from J, leaving 9 bases between. This CDR3 is built from 12 residues. The CDR3 DNA reads as TGTGCCAGCACCACGGCGCCCAACGTCCTGACTTTC. Protein sequence: CASTTAPNVLTF.

The CDR3 sequence is CASFVDRNYGYTF. The CDR3 coding sequence is TGTGCCAGCTTCGTTGACAGGAACTATGGCTACACCTTC. The chain combines TRBV2 with TRBJ1-2, with TRBD1 as a possible D gene (6 bases). CDR1 is SNHLY, CDR2 FYNNEI, per germline. V lost 8 bases and J lost 2, with 12 bases in between. The CDR3 runs 13 residues.

In its sample, this clonotype was seen many times. The chain uses TRBV20-1 and TRBJ2-1; TRBD1 agrees at 8 bases. V lost 3 bases, J lost 0 bases, and 1 base stayed unmatched. The germline gives CDR1 DFQATT, CDR2 SNEGSKA (reference sequence). CDR3 length: 14 amino acids. The CDR3 sequence is CSARDRVSYNEQFF. In DNA form, the CDR3 reads TGCAGTGCTAGGGACAGGGTCTCCTACAATGAGCAGTTCTTC.

The chain links TRBV28 to TRBJ2-7; D possibly corresponds to TRBD2 (5 bases). V shed 4 bases and J shed 0 bases, with 13 bases lying between them. The CDR3 is 15 residues long. Germline loops: CDR1 MDHEN, CDR2 SYDVKM. This chain's CDR3 is CASSSPRGGSYEQYF. The CDR3 nucleotides are TGTGCCAGCAGTTCCCCACGTGGAGGCTCCTACGAGCAGTACTTC.

The sample holds many counts of this clonotype. A read error may produce the germline difference seen at one junction end. The V call is TRBV4-3, the J call TRBJ2-1; D gene uncertain. The length of the CDR3 is 14 residues. Germline-derived CDR1 and CDR2 are LGHNA and YSLEER. The CDR3 sequence: CASSQDPYWNEQFF. For the CDR3, the DNA is TGCGCCAGCAGCCAAGATCCTTACTGGAATGAGCAGTTTTTC.

This clonotype has ten or more counts. V gene TRBV12-3 or TRBV12-4 combines with J gene TRBJ2-5; 12 nucleotides match TRBD1. The CDR3 is 15 residues long. J was trimmed by 6 bases and V by 8 bases; bases with no gene match: 10. CDR3: CASGTWRDRGQTQYF. The CDR3 region has the DNA TGTGCCAGCGGGACGTGGCGGGACAGGGGGCAGACCCAGTACTTC.

In its sample, this clonotype was seen a few times. This sequence joins TRBV7-2 and TRBJ2-3; D gene ambiguous. The CDR3 runs to 14 residues. From germline, CDR1 is SGHTA and CDR2 FQGNSA. Trimming removed 4 bases at V and 2 bases at J, with 10 bases between. The CDR3 here is CASSSRPYTDTQYF. CDR3 DNA: TGTGCCAGCAGCTCCCGGCCCTACACAGATACGCAGTATTTT.

This clonotype has more than one count but fewer than ten. This rearrangement joins TRBV12-3 or TRBV12-4 to TRBJ2-4, with TRBD1 matching 9 bases. This CDR3 has 13 amino acids. The V and J ends lost 6 bases and 14 bases, in that order; junction bases with no gene match: 11. The CDR3, as DNA: TGTGCCAGCAGCCCCCCGGGACAGGGAGAGAAGTACTTC. Protein sequence: CASSPPGQGEKYF.

This clonotype was counted between two and nine times. The chain joins TRBV7-9 to TRBJ2-7; D not certain. V gave up 5 bases and J gave up 2 bases, with 16 bases separating them. Per germline, CDR1 SEHNR and CDR2 FQNEAQ (reference sequence). CDR3 length: 15 amino acids. CDR3 sequence: CASSRLRFETYEQYF. The CDR3 nucleotides read TGTGCCAGCAGCCGCCTCCGGTTTGAGACCTACGAGCAGTACTTC.

The chain joins TRBV28 to TRBJ2-5; the D gene is possibly TRBD2 (7 bases). V was trimmed by 1 base and J by 5 bases, leaving 17 bases between them. CDR1 and CDR2 from the germline V gene are MDHEN and SYDVKM. The CDR3 is 16 residues long. CDR3 DNA sequence: TGTGCCAGCAGTTTATCTTGGCAGGGGAGGGTGGAGACCCAGTACTTC. It encodes CASSLSWQGRVETQYF.

This clonotype has only a few counts. This chain joins TRBV20-1 and TRBJ1-2, with D possibly matching TRBD1 (6 bases). Germline CDR1 and CDR2: DFQATT and SNEGSKA (reference sequence). Deletions cut 2 bases from V and 4 bases from J, with 14 bases between. The CDR3 extends over 14 amino acids. CDR3 sequence (DNA): TGCAGTGCTAGAAACAACAGGGTCCGCTATGGCTACACCTTC. Translated, it gives CSARNNRVRYGYTF.

The chain links TRBV2 to TRBJ1-2; TRBD1 matches 11 bases. Germline-derived CDR1 and CDR2 are SNHLY and FYNNEI. J lost 6 bases, V lost 9 bases, and 9 bases had no gene match. The CDR3 spans 14 residues. The CDR3 DNA is TGTGCCAGTAACCTTAGGACAGGGGGCCATGGCTACACCTTC. As protein: CASNLRTGGHGYTF.

This clonotype was detected a few times. The chain recombines TRBV20-1 with TRBJ2-5, with D perhaps matching TRBD2 (5 bases). Germline lookup yields CDR1 DFQATT and CDR2 SNEGSKA (reference sequence). Trimming removed 3 bases at V and 5 bases at J, with 10 bases between. The CDR3 totals 12 residues. For the CDR3, the DNA is TGCAGTGCTAGTAGGGAGAGGGAGACCCAGTACTTC. Translating gives CSASRERETQYF.

The sample holds a few counts of this clonotype. The chain recombines TRBV11-2 with TRBJ2-5, with 7 bases lining up with TRBD1. The V and J ends lost 6 bases and 5 bases, in that order; junction bases with no gene match: 12. The CDR3 extends over 15 amino acids. Germline V lookup: CDR1 SGHAT, CDR2 FQNNGV. CDR3 DNA: TGTGCCAGCAGGAGTAACAGGGGACGAAGGGAGACCCAGTACTTC. It translates to CASRSNRGRRETQYF.

This clonotype was detected only a few times. The chain employs TRBV5-1 and TRBJ2-2; D perhaps matches TRBD2 (6 bases). The germline gives CDR1 SGHRS, CDR2 YFSETQ. The CDR3 is 19 amino acids. Trimming took off 0 bases at V and 4 bases at J, with 22 bases between the two ends. The DNA for the CDR3 is TGCGCCAGCAGCTTGGCCTGGACTACAACACCTCGAGGCACCGGGGAGCTGTTTTTT. Translated, it gives CASSLAWTTTPRGTGELFF.

There are a few counts of this clonotype. This chain uses TRBV11-2 with TRBJ2-1; D could derive from TRBD1 or TRBD2 (6 bases each). CDR1 and CDR2 (germline): SGHAT, FQNNGV. The CDR3 is 17 residues long. The V and J ends lost 5 bases and 1 base respectively, with 18 bases between them. CDR3 nucleotide sequence: TGTGCCAGCAGCACGGACAGACTGGGGGGTTCCTACAATGAGCAGTTCTTC. Translating gives CASSTDRLGGSYNEQFF.

This chain uses TRBV11-2 with TRBJ2-1; the D is unclear. The ends were cut back, 0 bases at V and 6 bases at J, with 18 bases in the middle. The CDR3 covers 17 residues. Germline V gene sequence: CDR1 SGHAT, CDR2 FQNNGV. The CDR3 here is CASSLDRNAWGSNEQFF. The CDR3 coding sequence is TGTGCCAGCAGCTTAGATCGTAATGCATGGGGAAGCAATGAGCAGTTCTTC.

The chain joins TRBV15 to TRBJ1-6; no clear D. V lost 0 bases and J 7 bases, leaving 10 bases between the germline ends. Looked up from germline, CDR1 is LNHNV and CDR2 is YYDKDF (reference sequence). The CDR3 loop spans 15 amino acids. The CDR3 nucleotides read TGTGCCACCAGCAGAGATGGAGCAGGAAATTCACCCCTCCACTTT. Its translation is CATSRDGAGNSPLHF. Filled out from reference TRBV15 and TRBJ1-6, the complete variable domain reads DAMVIQNPRYQVTQFGKPVTLSCSQTLNHNVMYWYQQKSSQAPKLLFHYYDKDFNNEADTPDNFQSRRPNTSFCFLDIRSPGLGDTAMYLCATSRDGAGNSPLHFGNGTRLTVT.